This TCR beta chain was sequenced for a study of T-cell reconstitution after alpha-beta-depleted transplantation in children. With V trimmed by 7 bases and J by 6 bases, 6 bases remained unmatched. CDR1 is SGHRS, CDR2 YFSETQ, per germline. This CDR3 spans 13 amino acids. Molecular barcoding with unique molecular identifiers was used for the TCRbeta library. MiXCR was run by TCRdb on the PCR reads, yielding one entry per CDR3 protein. This table has 250,000 or so distinct CDR3 sequences, around 25% appearing once. This sample comprised PBMCs, mostly from graft donor cells, obtained 360 days after TCRalphabeta/CD19-depleted stem cell transplant. This rearrangement joins TRBV5-1 to TRBJ2-3, with 9 bases identical to TRBD1. The TCR was taken from a female patient aged 2-15 years who had a stem cell transplant for congenital amegakaryocytic thrombocytopenia, so the T cells may come from the graft donor. The CDR3 protein is CASGETGGDTQYF. CDR3 DNA: TGCGCCAGCGGGGAGACAGGGGGTGATACGCAGTATTTT.